This entry is about one TCR beta chain. It has no known antigen specificity. Base-call qualities are not available, and no considerably larger clone is one nucleotide away. Counted from cysteine to phenylalanine, this CDR3 has 15 amino acids. Only the CDR3 portion is preserved as DNA: 45 bases, with reading frame beginning at the first base. CDR1 is given as SGHRS and CDR2 as YFSETQ, both from the germline V gene. V gives up 1 base and J gives up 2 bases, and the segment between their germline ends measures 11 bases. This sample is drawn from a study of shared clonotypes between healthy human individuals (dated by TCRdb to the early 2020s). For the wider study: A couple of women and a few men aged 18 to 49 years were included in the cohort. The study deeply sequenced blood TCR repertoires of about five healthy adults to estimate repertoire size and the extent of clonotype sharing between individuals. Between about 0.9 and 10 billion PBMCs per donor were obtained by leukapheresis. Different laboratories and diverse techniques were used to prepare libraries and sequence TCR repertoires, to increase sequencing depth and limit assay-specific biases. Per donor, three plates each were used for CD4 naive and CD4 memory, two for CD8 naive, and one for CD8 memory. Summary of the overall study and its limitations: Compared with non-shared clonotypes, the clonotypes found in all four sorted-subset donors had higher generation probabilities. Sampling was restricted to blood, and TCR repertoires in tissue are likely to differ from TCR repertoires in blood. Incomplete sequencing was indicated by rarefaction of sorted-subset datasets, despite the large sequencing depth. Based on pairwise subsampling, the degree of clonotype sharing among donors was expected to be affected by sequencing depth. Larger estimated clonotype richness was generally found for naive subsets than for memory subsets. Because the study included only a small number of donors, the genetic and exposure-history diversity represented was limited. When a few donors were compared, the shared fraction of clonotypes was approximately 5% for naive CD4, around 3.6% for naive CD8, about 2.4% for memory CD4, and roughly 0.43% for memory CD8.

TCR CDR3 regions were amplified from genomic DNA by multiplex PCR using the deep immunoSEQ assay. For each cell subset, the extracted genomic DNA was distributed evenly across all wells of several immunoSEQ 96-well plates, and each plate served as one replicate. For sorted subsets, each replicate PCR was loaded with about 0.2 ug genomic DNA, equivalent to approximately 27,000 T cell genomes. Purified libraries were measured with a Qubit 3.0 fluorometer, size-checked on a Bioanalyzer 2100, and measured again with the KAPA Library Quantification kit. Every immunoSEQ 96-well plate was sequenced on a separate single-read 150-cycle Illumina NextSeq 550 flow cell. The original pipeline was this. The immunoSEQ output contained only junctional sequences without quality scores, so filtering could not match that applied to full-length reads. Sequences were annotated with PyIR, a Python wrapper for IgBLAST v1.9, using IMGT germline references to assign V/J genes and CDR3. Reads with weak V/J assignments (E-value above 1e-6), missing CDR3, stop codons, out-of-frame junctions, or ambiguous translated residues were removed. V3J clonotypes were defined as sequences sharing the same inferred V gene, J gene, and CDR3 amino acid sequence. The percentage overlap between two repertoires was calculated by dividing the number of shared unique clonotypes by the size of the smaller repertoire. Three approaches were used to assess repertoire richness: RTK rarefaction, the Chao1 estimator, and Recon v2.1 estimates of unobserved clonotypes. For all TCRbeta clonotypes obtained by the gDNA method from a few donors, generation probabilities were computed with OLGA. TCRdb mirrors the immuneACCESS table, restricted to in-frame sequences. Some clones are absent from its copies; in checked studies, under half trace to an unresolved V gene, and the reason for the others is unknown. V and J calls and clone size are those listed in that table; D and trimming were worked out from the DNA. The sample table contains a few million clones; only one count was recorded for around 93% of them. About 1.7% of the sample rests with the top ten.

CD8 naive samples were CD45RO-negative cells positively selected for CCR7, giving a CD45RA+CCR7+ population that excluded TemRA cells. The donors were healthy, HIV-negative adults with no recently reported acute infections or vaccinations. Only Caucasian adults living in Nashville, Tennessee, USA were represented among the donors. Blood was collected by leukapheresis, and PBMCs were isolated by Ficoll-Histopaque density gradient centrifugation and then cryopreserved in liquid nitrogen vapor phase. Analytical flow cytometry was used to check the purity and quantity of every magnetically sorted T cell population. Each sorted fraction had its genomic DNA isolated and then quantified by UV absorbance on a Nanodrop 2000c.

The V and J genes are TRBV5-1 and TRBJ2-3, with a weak D call of TRBD2 (6 bases match). The receptor was derived from a man aged 18-30 years in good health. Some clones in this sample may be carry-over from other donors' samples. Input material: naive CD8+ T cells from PBMCs. The label giving this sample's cell subset or site can be read as: CD45RA+CCR7+. Here is the DNA: TGCGCCAGCAGCTTGTACGCGGGACCCACAGATACGCAGTATTTT. Protein translation: CASSLYAGPTDTQYF.